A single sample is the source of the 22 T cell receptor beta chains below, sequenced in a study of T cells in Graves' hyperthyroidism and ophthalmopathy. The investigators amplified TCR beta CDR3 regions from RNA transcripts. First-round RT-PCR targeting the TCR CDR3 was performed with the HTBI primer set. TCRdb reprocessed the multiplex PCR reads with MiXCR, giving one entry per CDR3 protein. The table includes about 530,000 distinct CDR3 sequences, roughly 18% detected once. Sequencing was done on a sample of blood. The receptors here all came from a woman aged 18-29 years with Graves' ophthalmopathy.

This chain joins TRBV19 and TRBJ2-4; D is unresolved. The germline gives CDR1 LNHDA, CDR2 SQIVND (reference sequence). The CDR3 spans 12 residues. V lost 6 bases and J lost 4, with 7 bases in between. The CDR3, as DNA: TGTGCCAGTAGCCACGATAAAAACATTCAGTACTTC. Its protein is CASSHDKNIQYF.

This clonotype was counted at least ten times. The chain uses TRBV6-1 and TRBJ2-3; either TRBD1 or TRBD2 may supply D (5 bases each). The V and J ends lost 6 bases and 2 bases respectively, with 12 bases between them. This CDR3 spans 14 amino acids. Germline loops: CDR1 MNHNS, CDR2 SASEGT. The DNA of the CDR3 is TGTGCCAGCAGGCCTGGGACCCCCACAGATACGCAGTATTTT. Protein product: CASRPGTPTDTQYF.

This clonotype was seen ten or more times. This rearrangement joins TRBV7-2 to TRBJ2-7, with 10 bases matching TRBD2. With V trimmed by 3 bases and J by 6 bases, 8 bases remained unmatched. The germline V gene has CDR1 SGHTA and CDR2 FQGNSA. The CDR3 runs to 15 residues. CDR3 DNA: TGTGCCAGCAGCTTGAGAGGACTAGCGGTAGCCGAGCAGTACTTC. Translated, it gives CASSLRGLAVAEQYF.

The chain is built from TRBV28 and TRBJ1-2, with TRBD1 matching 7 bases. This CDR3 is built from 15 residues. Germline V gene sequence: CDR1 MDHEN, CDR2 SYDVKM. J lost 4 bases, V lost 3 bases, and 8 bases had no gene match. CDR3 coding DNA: TGTGCCAGCAGTTTTAACGCAGGGGGTAGCTATGGCTACACCTTC. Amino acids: CASSFNAGGSYGYTF.

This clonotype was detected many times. The CDR3 nucleotides read TGCGCCAGCAGCCATACCAGGGCTGAGCAGTTCTTC. Translating it yields CASSHTRAEQFF. The chain is built from TRBV4-1 and TRBJ2-1, with D perhaps TRBD1 (5 bases). The CDR3 is 12 residues long. The V end lost 3 bases, the J end lost 9 bases, and 9 bases lay between the germline ends. Germline loops: CDR1 MGHRA, CDR2 YSYEKL.

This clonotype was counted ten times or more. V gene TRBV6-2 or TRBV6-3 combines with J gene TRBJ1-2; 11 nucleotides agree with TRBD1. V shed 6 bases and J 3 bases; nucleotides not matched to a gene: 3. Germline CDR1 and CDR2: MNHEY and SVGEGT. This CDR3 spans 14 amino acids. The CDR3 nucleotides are TGTGCCAGCAGCAGGACAGGGGGCGACTATGGCTACACCTTC. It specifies CASSRTGGDYGYTF.

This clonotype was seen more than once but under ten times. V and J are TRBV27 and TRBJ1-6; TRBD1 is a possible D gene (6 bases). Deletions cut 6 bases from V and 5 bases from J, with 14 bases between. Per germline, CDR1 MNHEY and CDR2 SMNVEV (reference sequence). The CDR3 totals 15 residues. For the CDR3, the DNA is TGTGCCAGCAGCCGGAGTAGGGGGAATAATTCACCCCTCCACTTT. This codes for CASSRSRGNNSPLHF.

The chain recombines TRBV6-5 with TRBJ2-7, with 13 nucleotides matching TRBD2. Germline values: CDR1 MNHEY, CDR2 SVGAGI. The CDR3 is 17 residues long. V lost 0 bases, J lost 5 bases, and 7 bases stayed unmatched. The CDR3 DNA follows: TGTGCCAGCAGTTACTCTTACGGACTAGCGGGAGTAGACGAGCAGTACTTC. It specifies CASSYSYGLAGVDEQYF.

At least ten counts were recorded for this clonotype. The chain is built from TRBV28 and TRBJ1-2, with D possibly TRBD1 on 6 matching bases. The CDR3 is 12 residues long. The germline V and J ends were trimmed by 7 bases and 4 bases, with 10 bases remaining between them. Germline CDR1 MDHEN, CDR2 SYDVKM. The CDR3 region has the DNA TGTGCCAGCAATCAGGGGAGCTATGGCTACACCTTC. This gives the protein CASNQGSYGYTF.

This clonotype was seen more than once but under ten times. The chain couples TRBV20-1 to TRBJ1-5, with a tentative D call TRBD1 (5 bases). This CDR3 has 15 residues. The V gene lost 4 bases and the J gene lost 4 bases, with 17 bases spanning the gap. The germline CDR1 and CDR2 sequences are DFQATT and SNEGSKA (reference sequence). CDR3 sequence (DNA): TGCAGTGCTATACGAACACAAGGGGCAAATCAGCCCCAGCATTTT. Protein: CSAIRTQGANQPQHF.

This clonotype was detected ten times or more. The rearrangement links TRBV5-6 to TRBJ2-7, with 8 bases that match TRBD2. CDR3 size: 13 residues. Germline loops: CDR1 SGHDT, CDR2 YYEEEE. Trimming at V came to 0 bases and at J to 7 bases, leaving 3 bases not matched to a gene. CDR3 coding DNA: TGTGCCAGCAGCTTGGGACTAGCGAGGGAGCAGTACTTC. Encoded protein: CASSLGLAREQYF.

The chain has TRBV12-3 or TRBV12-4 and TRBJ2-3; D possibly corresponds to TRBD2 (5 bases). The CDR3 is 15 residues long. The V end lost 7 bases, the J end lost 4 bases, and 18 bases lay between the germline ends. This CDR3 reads CASTRLRERPDTQYF. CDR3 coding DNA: TGTGCCAGCACCCGATTGAGGGAGCGGCCAGATACGCAGTATTTT.

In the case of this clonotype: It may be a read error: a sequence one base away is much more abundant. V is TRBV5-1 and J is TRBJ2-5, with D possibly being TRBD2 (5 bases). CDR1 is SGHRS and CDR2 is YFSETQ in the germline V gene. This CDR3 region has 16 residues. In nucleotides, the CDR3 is TGCGCCAGCAGCTTGTCCCCGAGAGGGAACAGCGAGACCCAGTGCTTC. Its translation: CASSLSPRGNSETQCF. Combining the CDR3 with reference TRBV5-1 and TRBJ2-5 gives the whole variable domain KAGVTQTPRYLIKTRGQQVTLSCSPISGHRSVSWYQQTPGQGLQFLFEYFSETQRNKGNFPGRFSGRQFSNSRSEMNVSTLELGDSALYLCASSLSPRGNSETQCFGPGTRLLVL.

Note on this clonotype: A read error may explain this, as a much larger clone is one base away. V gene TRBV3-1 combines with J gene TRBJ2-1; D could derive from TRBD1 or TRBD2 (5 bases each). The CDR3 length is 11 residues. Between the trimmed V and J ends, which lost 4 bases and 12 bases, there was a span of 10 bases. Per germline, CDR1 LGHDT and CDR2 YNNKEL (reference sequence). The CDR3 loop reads CASSRDGGQFF. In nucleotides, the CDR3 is TGTGCCAGCAGCCGAGATGGGGGGCAGTTCTTC.

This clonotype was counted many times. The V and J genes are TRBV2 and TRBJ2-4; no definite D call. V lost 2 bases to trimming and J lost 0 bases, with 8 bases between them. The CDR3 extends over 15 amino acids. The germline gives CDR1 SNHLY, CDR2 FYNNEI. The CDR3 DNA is TGTGCCAGCAGTGAAAGATCGTTAGCCAAAAACATTCAGTACTTC. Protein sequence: CASSERSLAKNIQYF.

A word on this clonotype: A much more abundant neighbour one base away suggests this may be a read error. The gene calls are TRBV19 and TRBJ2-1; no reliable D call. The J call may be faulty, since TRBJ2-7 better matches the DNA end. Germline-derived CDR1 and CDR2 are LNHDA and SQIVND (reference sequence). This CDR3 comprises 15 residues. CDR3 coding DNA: TGTGCCAGTAGTACTTCTCCGAGCTCCTACAATGAGCAGTACTTC. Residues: CASSTSPSSYNEQYF.

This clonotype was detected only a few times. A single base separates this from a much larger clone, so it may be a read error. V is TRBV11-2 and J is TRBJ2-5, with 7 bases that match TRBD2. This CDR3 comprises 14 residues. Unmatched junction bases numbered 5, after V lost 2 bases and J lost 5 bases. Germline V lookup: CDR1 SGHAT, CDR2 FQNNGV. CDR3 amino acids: CASSLFWGGETQYF. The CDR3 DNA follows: TGTGCCAGCAGCTTATTTTGGGGGGGGGAGACCCAGTACTTC.

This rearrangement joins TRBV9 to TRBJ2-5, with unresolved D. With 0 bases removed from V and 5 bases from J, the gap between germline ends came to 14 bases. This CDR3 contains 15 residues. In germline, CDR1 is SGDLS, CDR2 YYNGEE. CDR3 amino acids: CASSVVGSPEETQYF. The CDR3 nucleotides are TGTGCCAGCAGCGTAGTAGGTTCTCCTGAGGAGACCCAGTACTTC.

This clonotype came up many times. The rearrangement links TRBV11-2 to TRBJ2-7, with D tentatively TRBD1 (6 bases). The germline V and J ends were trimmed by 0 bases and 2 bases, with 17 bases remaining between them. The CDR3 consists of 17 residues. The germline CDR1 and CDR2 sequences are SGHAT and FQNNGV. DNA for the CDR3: TGTGCCAGCAGCTTAGATCTGCGGACAGTTGAAGCCTACGAGCAGTACTTC. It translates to CASSLDLRTVEAYEQYF.

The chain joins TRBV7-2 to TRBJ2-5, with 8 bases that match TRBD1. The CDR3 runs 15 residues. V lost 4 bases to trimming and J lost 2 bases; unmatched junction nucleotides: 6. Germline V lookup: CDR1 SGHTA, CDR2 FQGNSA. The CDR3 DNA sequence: TGTGCCAGCAGCTACGGACAGGGACCGCAAGAGACCCAGTACTTC. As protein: CASSYGQGPQETQYF.

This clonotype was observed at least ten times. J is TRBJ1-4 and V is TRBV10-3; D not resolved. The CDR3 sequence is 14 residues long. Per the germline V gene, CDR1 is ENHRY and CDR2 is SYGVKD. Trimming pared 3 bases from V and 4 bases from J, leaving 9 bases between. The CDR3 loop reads CAISDGLINEKLFF. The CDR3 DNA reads TGTGCCATCAGTGATGGACTCATTAATGAAAAACTGTTTTTT.

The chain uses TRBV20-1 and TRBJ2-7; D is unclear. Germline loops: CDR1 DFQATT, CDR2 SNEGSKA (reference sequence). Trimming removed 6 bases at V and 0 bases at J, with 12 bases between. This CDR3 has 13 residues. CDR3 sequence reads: CSAAHRSSYEQYF. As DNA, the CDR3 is TGCAGTGCAGCCCACCGGAGCTCCTACGAGCAGTACTTC.